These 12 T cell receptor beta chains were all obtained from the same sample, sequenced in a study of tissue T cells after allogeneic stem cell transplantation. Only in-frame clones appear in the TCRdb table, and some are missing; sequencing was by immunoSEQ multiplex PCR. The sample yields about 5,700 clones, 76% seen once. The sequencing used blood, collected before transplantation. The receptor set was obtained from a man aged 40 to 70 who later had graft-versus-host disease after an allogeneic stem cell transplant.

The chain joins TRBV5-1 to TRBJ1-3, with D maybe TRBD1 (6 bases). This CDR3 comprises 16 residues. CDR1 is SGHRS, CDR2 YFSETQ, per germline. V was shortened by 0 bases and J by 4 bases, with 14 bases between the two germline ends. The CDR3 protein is CASSLDAGATGNTIYF. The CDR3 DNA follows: TGCGCCAGCAGCTTGGATGCGGGGGCAACGGGAAACACCATATATTTT.

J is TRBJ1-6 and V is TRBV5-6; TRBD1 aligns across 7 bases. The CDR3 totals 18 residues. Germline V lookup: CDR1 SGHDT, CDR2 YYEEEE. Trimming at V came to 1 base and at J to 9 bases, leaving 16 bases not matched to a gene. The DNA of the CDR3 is TGTGCCAGCAGCTTGCCCGGATTGGAAGGGACAGATGGTTCACCCCTCCACTTT. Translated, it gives CASSLPGLEGTDGSPLHF.

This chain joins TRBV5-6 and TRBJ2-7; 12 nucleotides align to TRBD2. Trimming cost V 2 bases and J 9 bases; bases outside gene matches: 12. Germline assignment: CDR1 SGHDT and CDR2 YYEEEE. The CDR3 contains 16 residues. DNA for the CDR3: TGTGCCAGCAGCTTATCATGGACTAGCGGGACGGGCGTGCAGTACTTC. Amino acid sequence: CASSLSWTSGTGVQYF.

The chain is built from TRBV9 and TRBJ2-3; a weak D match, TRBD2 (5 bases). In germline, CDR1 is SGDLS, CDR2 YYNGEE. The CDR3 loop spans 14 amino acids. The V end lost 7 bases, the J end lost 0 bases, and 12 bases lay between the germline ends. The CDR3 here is CASGRAGSTDTQYF. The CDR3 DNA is TGTGCCAGCGGTAGGGCGGGTAGCACAGATACGCAGTATTTT.

The CDR3 nucleotides are TGTGCCAGCAGCGCGGGATCCGATGAAAAACTGTTTTTT. Amino acids: CASSAGSDEKLFF. This chain connects TRBV7-9 to TRBJ1-4; D is undetermined. V lost 5 bases, J lost 6 bases, and 10 bases lay in between. CDR3 length: 13 residues. Germline assignment: CDR1 SEHNR and CDR2 FQNEAQ (reference sequence). The full variable domain, rest sourced from reference TRBV7-9 and TRBJ1-4, is DTGVSQNPRHKITKRGQNVTFRCDPISEHNRLYWYRQTLGQGPEFLTYFQNEAQLEKSRLLSDRFSAERPKGSFSTLEIQRTEQGDSAMYLCASSAGSDEKLFFGSGTQLSVL.

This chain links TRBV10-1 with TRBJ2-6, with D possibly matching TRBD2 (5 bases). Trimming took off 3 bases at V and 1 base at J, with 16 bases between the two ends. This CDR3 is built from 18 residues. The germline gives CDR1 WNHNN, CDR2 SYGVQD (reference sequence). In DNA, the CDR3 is TGCGCCAGCAGTGACTCTCCTCTGTCGGGGTCTGGGGCCAACGTCCTGACTTTC. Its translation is CASSDSPLSGSGANVLTF.

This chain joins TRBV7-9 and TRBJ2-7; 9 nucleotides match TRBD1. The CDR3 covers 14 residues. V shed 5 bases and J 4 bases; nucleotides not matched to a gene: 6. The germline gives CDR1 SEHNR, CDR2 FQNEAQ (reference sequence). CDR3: CASSGRDRGYEQYF. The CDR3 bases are TGTGCCAGCAGCGGGCGCGACAGGGGGTACGAGCAGTACTTC.

The CDR3 nucleotides are TGCGCCAGCAGCCAACAGCGGGGGGACAATGAGCAGTTCTTC. Translating gives CASSQQRGDNEQFF. This rearrangement joins TRBV4-1 to TRBJ2-1; TRBD2 matches 9 bases. This CDR3 spans 14 amino acids. V lost 2 bases and J lost 5; bases outside the gene matches: 1. The germline gives CDR1 MGHRA, CDR2 YSYEKL.

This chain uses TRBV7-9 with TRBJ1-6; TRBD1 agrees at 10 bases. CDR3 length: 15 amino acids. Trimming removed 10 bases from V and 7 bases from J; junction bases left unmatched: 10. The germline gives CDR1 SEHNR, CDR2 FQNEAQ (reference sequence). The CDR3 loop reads CATSTGGIQNSPLHF. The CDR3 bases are TGTGCCACCTCGACAGGGGGCATTCAAAATTCACCCCTCCACTTT.

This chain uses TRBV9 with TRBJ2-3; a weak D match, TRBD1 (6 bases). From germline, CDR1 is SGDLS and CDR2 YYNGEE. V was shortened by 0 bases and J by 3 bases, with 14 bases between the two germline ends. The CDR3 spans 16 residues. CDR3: CASSVEQGRGTDTQYF. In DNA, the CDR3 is TGTGCCAGCAGCGTAGAACAGGGTAGAGGTACAGATACGCAGTATTTT.

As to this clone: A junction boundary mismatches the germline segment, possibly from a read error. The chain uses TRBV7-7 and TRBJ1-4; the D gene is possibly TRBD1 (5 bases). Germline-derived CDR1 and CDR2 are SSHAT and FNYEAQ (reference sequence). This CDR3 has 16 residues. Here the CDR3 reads CASSLDWGGLGEKLFF. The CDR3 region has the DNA TGTGCTAGCAGCTTAGATTGGGGGGGACTAGGTGAAAAACTGTTTTTT.

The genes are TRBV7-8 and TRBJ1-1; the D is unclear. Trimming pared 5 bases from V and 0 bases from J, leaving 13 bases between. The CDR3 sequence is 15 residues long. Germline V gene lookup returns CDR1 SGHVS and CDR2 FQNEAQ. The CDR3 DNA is TGTGCCAGCAGCGTACACGACTGGATGAACACTGAAGCTTTCTTT. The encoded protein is CASSVHDWMNTEAFF.